Listed below are T cell receptor beta chains from one sample, sequenced in a study of tumor-infiltrating lymphocytes in primary liver carcinoma. TCRdb fed the multiplex PCR reads into MiXCR, producing one record per CDR3 protein. The repertoire has about 21,000 distinct CDR3 sequences, approximately 70% of them found once; the top ten carry less than 45%. Source material: liver tumor tissue from sampling region 1. These receptors were collected from a man aged 40-49 years with primary liver carcinoma and hepatitis B virus infection. CDR3s include the opening cysteine and the closing phenylalanine or tryptophan. The D gene is left open where the match is weak. Only part of the rows carry a size: once, few, many, or a class if the clone is expanded.

CDR3 length | J gene | V gene | clone size | D gene | CDR3 DNA | CDR3 protein
15 | TRBJ2-7 | TRBV4-1 | . | . | TGCGCCAGCAGCCAAGATTTGGAAGGTGGCTACAAGCAGCACTTC | CASSQDLEGGYKQHF
16 | TRBJ2-7 | TRBV6-5 | . | TRBD1 | TGTACCAGCAGGCCCGGACAGGCAGCATCCTTTTACGCTCAGTACTTC | CTSRPGQAASFYAQYF
12 | TRBJ2-1 | TRBV20-1 | . | . | TGCAGTGGGAGTTCGGGTTACATTGAGCAGTCCTTC | CSGSSGYIEQSF
14 | TRBJ2-1 | TRBV5-5 | many | TRBD2 | TGTGCCAGCAGCCTGAGGGGGACTAGTAATGAGCAGTTCTTC | CASSLRGTSNEQFF
11 | TRBJ2-7 | TRBV29-1 | . | . | TGCAACATCAGGGTAGTGGACGAGCAGTACTTC | CNIRVVDEQYF
16 | TRBJ2-1 | TRBV11-2 | few | TRBD2 | TGTGCCGGCAGCTTAGAGCTCATAGCGGGAATGAATGAGCGGTTCTTC | CAGSLELIAGMNERFF
16 | TRBJ1-2 | TRBV19 | . | . | TGTGCCAGTAGTATTGCCGCCGGGGACGGACACTATGGCTACACCTTC | CASSIAAGDGHYGYTF
15 | TRBJ2-7 | TRBV12-3/TRBV12-4 | . | . | TGTACCAGCAGTATCGGGACAAGAGGCCCCTACGAGCAGTACTTC | CTSSIGTRGPYEQYF
14 | TRBJ1-1 | TRBV6-2/TRBV6-3 | . | . | TGTGCCTGCAGTTATCCAGAGCTGATCACTGAAGCTTTCTTT | CACSYPELITEAFF
14 | TRBJ1-1 | TRBV11-2 | . | . | TGTGCCAGCAGCTTAACGGCCTTCGGCAATGAAGCTCTCTTT | CASSLTAFGNEALF
16 | TRBJ1-6 | TRBV4-1 | . | . | TGCGCCAGCAGCCACCACCTACAAGAGACGGATTCACCCCTCCACTTT | CASSHHLQETDSPLHF
16 | TRBJ2-5 | TRBV5-6 | . | . | TGTGCCAGCAGCTCCTCGGGCTATAGCGGAAGAGGGACCCAATACTTC | CASSSSGYSGRGTQYF
18 | TRBJ2-3 | TRBV4-2 | . | . | TGTGCCAGCATCCAAGCGGCGCTTCTAGCTGGAGCGACAGATACGCAGTATTTT | CASIQAALLAGATDTQYF
16 | TRBJ1-1 | TRBV11-3 | . | . | TGTGCCAGCAGCTTAGTCGGGGAATACCGGAACACTGAAGCTTTCTTT | CASSLVGEYRNTEAFF
14 | TRBJ1-5 | TRBV10-3 | few | . | TGTGTCATCAGTGAGTATGAGGGCGATCGGTCCCAGCATTTT | CVISEYEGDRSQHF
13 | TRBJ1-2 | TRBV7-9 | . | . | TGTGCCAGCAGCATAAGACCAATGTGTGGCTACACCTTC | CASSIRPMCGYTF
13 | TRBJ1-2 | TRBV30 | . | . | TGTGCCTGGAGTATTGATGGGGGCGGAGACTACACCTTC | CAWSIDGGGDYTF
12 | TRBJ2-1 | TRBV20-1 | many | . | TGCAGTGCTAGTAGGACTCCCACCGAGCAGTTCTTC | CSASRTPTEQFF
16 | TRBJ2-2 | TRBV7-9 | . | . | TGTGCCAGCGCCACTTGGACAATCGCGAACATCGGGGAGATGTTTTTT | CASATWTIANIGEMFF
19 | TRBJ2-1 | TRBV6-2/TRBV6-3 | . | TRBD2 | TGTTCCAGCAGCCCCGGTGGCGGGAGGGCCTCGCTTCTGCCAAACGAGCAGTTCTTC | CSSSPGGGRASLLPNEQFF
13 | TRBJ1-1 | TRBV7-9 | . | . | TGTGCCAGCAGCTTAAGGGCGGACTCCGAAGCTTTCTTT | CASSLRADSEAFF
16 | TRBJ1-1 | TRBV11-2 | . | . | TGTGCCAGCAGCCCATCCGGGGGGTTGGTGTATACTGAAGCTTTCTTT | CASSPSGGLVYTEAFF
15 | TRBJ2-7 | TRBV6-2/TRBV6-3 | medium-sized | TRBD1 | TGTGCCAGCAGTTACCATCTAGACAGGGCATACGAGCAGTACTTC | CASSYHLDRAYEQYF
13 | TRBJ1-5 | TRBV30 | . | TRBD1 | TGTGCCTGGGGTAGACAGGGCGGTCAACCCCAGCGTTTT | CAWGRQGGQPQRF
15 | TRBJ1-1 | TRBV28 | . | TRBD1 | TGTACCAGCAGTGCTCGGAGGGGGCAGTTTACTGAAGCTTTCTTT | CTSSARRGQFTEAFF
15 | TRBJ2-3 | TRBV12-3/TRBV12-4 | . | . | TGTGCCAACAGTTTAAGGCTAGCATTGACAGATATGCAGTATTTT | CANSLRLALTDMQYF
15 | TRBJ2-1 | TRBV5-5 | . | TRBD1 | TGTGACAGCAACTCTGGACAGGGTTCATACAATGAGCAGTTCTTC | CDSNSGQGSYNEQFF